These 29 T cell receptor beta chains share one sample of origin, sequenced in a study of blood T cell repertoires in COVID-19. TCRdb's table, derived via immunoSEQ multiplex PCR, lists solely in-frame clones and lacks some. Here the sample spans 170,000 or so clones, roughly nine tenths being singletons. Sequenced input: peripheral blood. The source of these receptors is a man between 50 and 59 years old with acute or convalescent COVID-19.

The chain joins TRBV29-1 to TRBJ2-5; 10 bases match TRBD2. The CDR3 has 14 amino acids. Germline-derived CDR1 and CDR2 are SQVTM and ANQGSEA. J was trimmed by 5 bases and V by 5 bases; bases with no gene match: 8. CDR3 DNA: TGCAGCGTTTGCAGCGGGGGGGCGTGGGAGACCCAGTACTTC. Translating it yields CSVCSGGAWETQYF.

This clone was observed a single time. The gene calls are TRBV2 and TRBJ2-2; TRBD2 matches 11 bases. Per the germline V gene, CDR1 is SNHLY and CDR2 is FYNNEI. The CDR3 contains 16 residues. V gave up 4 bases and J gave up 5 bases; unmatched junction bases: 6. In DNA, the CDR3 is TGTGCCAGCAGTGGTTTAGCGGGGGGGCGAACCGGGGAGCTGTTTTTT. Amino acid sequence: CASSGLAGGRTGELFF.

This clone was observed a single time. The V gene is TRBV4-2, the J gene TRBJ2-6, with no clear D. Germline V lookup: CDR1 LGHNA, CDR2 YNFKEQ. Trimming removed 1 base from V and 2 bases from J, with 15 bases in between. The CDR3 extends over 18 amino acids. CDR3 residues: CASSQGAGSHPGANVLTF. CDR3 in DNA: TGTGCCAGCAGCCAAGGGGCAGGAAGTCATCCTGGGGCCAACGTCCTGACTTTC.

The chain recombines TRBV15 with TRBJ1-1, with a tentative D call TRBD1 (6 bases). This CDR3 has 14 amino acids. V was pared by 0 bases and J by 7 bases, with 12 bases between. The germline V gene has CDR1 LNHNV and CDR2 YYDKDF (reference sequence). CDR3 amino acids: CATSRDPVGGEAFF. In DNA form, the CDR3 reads TGTGCCACCAGCAGAGATCCGGTAGGGGGTGAAGCTTTCTTT.

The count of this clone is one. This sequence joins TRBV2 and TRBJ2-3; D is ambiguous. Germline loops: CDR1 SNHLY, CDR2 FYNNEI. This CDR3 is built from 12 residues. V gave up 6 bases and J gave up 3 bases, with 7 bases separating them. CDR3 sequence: CASRAITDTQYF. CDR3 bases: TGTGCCAGCAGGGCCATTACAGATACGCAGTATTTT.

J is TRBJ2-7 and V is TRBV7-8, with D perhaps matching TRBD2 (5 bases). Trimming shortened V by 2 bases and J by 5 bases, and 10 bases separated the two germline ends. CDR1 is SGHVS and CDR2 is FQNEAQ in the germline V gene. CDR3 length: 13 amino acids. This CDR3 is CASSLLEDNEQYV. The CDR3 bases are TGTGCCAGCAGCTTACTGGAGGATAACGAGCAGTACGTC.

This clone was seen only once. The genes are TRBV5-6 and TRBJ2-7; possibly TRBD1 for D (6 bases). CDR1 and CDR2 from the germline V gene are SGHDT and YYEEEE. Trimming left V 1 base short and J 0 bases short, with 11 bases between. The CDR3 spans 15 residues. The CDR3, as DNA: TGTGCCAGCAGCTTGCTGGACAGAGACTCCTACGAGCAGTACTTC. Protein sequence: CASSLLDRDSYEQYF.

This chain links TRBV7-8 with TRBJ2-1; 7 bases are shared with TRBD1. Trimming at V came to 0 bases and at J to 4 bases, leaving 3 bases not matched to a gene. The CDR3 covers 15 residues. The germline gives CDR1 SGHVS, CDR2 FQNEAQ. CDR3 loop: CASSLAGTDYNEQFF. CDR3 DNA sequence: TGTGCCAGCAGCTTAGCAGGGACAGATTACAATGAGCAGTTCTTC. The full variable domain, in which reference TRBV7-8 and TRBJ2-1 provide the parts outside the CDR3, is GAGVSQSPRYKVAKRGQDVALRCDPISGHVSLFWYQQALGQGPEFLTYFQNEAQLDKSGLPSDRFFAERPEGSVSTLKIQRTQQEDSAVYLCASSLAGTDYNEQFFGPGTRLTVL.

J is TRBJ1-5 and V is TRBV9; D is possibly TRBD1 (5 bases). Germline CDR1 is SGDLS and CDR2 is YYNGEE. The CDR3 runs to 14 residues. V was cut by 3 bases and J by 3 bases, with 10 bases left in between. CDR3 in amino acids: CASSGGDFNQPQHF. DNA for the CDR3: TGTGCCAGCAGCGGAGGGGACTTCAATCAGCCCCAGCATTTT. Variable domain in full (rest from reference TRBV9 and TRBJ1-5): DSGVTQTPKHLITATGQRVTLRCSPRSGDLSVYWYQQSLDQGLQFLIQYYNGEERAKGNILERFSAQQFPDLHSELNLSSLELGDSALYFCASSGGDFNQPQHFGDGTRLSIL.

The CDR3: CASSVSPGTAYSNYGYTF. DNA of the CDR3: TGTGCCAGCAGCGTATCCCCCGGGACAGCCTATTCTAACTATGGCTACACCTTC. This chain uses TRBV9 with TRBJ1-2; the match to TRBD1 covers 7 bases. This CDR3 region has 18 residues. With 1 base clipped from V and 0 bases from J, the junction kept 12 bases outside the gene matches. Germline loops: CDR1 SGDLS, CDR2 YYNGEE.

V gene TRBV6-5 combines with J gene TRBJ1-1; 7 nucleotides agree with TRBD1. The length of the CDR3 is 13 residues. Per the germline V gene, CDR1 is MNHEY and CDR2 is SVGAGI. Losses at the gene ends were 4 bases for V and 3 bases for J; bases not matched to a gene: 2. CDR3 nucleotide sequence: TGTGCCAGCAGTTTACAGGGGTACACTGAAGCTTTCTTT. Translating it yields CASSLQGYTEAFF.

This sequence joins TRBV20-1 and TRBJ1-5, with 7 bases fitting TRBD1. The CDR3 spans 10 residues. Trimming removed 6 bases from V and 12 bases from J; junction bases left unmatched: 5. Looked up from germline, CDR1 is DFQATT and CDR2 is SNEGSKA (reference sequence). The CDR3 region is CSAEGTVQHF. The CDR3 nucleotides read TGCAGTGCCGAGGGGACAGTCCAGCATTTT.

Here the CDR3 DNA reads TGCGCCAGCAGCTTGGAGGGGTCTAGCGGACAAGAGACCCAGTACTTC. It encodes CASSLEGSSGQETQYF. The chain links TRBV5-1 to TRBJ2-5; the match to TRBD2 covers 7 bases. V lost 0 bases to trimming and J lost 2 bases; unmatched junction nucleotides: 7. The CDR3 spans 16 residues. The germline V gene has CDR1 SGHRS and CDR2 YFSETQ.

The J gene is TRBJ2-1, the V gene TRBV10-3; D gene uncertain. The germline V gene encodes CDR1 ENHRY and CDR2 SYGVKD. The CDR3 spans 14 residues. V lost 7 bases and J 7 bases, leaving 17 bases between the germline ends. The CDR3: CAIKEADSENEQFF. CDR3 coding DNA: TGTGCCATCAAAGAGGCAGACTCGGAGAATGAGCAGTTCTTC.

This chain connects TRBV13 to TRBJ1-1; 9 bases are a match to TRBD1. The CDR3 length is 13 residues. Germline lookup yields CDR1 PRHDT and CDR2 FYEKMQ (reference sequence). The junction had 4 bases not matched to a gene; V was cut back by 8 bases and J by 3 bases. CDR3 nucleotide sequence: TGTGCCAGCGGGACAGGGATGGACACTGAAGCTTTCTTT. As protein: CASGTGMDTEAFF.

The CDR3 spells CATSRDRTPMGTEAFF. As DNA, the CDR3 is TGTGCCACCAGCAGGGACAGGACCCCTATGGGCACTGAAGCTTTCTTT. V is TRBV15 and J is TRBJ1-1; TRBD1 aligns across 7 bases. The CDR3 sequence is 16 residues long. The V segment lost 3 bases and the J segment 4 bases; nucleotides outside the gene matches: 11. CDR1 is LNHNV and CDR2 is YYDKDF in the germline V gene (reference sequence).

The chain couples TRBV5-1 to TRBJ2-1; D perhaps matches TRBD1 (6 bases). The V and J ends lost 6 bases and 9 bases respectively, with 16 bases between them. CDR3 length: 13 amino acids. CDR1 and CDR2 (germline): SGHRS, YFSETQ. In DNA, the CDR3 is TGCGCCAGCACCACTAACAGGGAAGGTGAGCAGTTCTTC. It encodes CASTTNREGEQFF.

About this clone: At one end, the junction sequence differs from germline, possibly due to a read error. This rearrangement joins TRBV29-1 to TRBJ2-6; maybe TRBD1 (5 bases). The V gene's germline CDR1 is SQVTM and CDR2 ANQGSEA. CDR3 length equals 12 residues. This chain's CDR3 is CSALSGANVPTF. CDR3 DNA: TGCAGCGCATTGTCTGGGGCCAACGTCCCGACTTTC.

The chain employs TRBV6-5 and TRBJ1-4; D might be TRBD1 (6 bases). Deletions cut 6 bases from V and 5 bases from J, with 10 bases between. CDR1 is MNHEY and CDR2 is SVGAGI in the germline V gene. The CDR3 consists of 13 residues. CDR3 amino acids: CASRGQGNEKLFF. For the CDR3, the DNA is TGTGCCAGCAGGGGGCAGGGGAATGAAAAACTGTTTTTT.

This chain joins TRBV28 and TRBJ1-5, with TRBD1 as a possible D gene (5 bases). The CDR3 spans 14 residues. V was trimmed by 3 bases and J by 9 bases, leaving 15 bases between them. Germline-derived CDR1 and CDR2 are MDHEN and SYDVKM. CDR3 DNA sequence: TGTGCCAGCAGTTTGACAGTCGGGGGGGGGCCCCAGCATTTT. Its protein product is CASSLTVGGGPQHF.

The CDR3 sequence: CASSIGLAGGKNIQYF. CDR3 sequence (DNA): TGTGCCAGTAGTATAGGGCTAGCGGGGGGTAAAAACATTCAGTACTTC. J is TRBJ2-4 and V is TRBV19; 11 positions agree with TRBD2. The J segment lost 4 bases and the V segment lost 1 base, leaving 3 bases of the junction unmatched. Germline CDR1 LNHDA, CDR2 SQIVND (reference sequence). This CDR3 region has 16 residues.

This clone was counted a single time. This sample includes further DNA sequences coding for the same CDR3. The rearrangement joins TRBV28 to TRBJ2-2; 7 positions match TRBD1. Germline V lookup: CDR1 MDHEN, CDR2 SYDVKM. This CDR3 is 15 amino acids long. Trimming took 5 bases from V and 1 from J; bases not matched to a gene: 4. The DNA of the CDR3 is TGTGCCAGCAGTACCCGGGACAGGAACACCGGGGAGCTGTTTTTT. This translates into CASSTRDRNTGELFF.

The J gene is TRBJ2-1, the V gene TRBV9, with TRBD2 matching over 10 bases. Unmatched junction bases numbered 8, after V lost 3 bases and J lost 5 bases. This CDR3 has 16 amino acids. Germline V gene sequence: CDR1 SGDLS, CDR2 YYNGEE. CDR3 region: CASSDRTSGTNNEQFF. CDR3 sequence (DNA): TGTGCCAGCAGCGACAGGACTAGCGGAACGAACAATGAGCAGTTCTTC.

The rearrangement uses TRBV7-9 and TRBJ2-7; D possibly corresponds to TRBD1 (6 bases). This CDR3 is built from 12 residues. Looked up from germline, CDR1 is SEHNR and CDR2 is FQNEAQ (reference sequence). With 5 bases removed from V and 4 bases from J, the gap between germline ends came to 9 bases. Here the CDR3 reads CASSKQGYEQYF. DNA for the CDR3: TGTGCCAGCAGCAAACAGGGTTACGAGCAGTACTTC.

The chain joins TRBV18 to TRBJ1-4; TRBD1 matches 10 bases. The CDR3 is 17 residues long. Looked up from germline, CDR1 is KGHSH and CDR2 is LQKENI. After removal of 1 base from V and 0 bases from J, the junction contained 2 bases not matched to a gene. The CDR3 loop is CASSPRGQGATNEKLFF. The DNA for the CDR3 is TGTGCCAGCTCACCACGTGGACAGGGGGCAACTAATGAAAAACTGTTTTTT.

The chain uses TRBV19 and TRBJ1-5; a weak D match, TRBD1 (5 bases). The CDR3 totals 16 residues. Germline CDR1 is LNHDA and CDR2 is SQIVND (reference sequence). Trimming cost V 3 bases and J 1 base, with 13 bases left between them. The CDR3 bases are TGTGCCAGTAGTATCAGCCCGGGGGACAGCAATCAGCCCCAGCATTTT. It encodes CASSISPGDSNQPQHF.

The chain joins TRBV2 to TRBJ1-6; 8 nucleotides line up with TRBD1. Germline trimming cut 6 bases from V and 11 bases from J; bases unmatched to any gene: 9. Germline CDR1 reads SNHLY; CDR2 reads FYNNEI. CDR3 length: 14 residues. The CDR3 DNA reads TGTGCCAGCAGGGCCGGGACAGGATTGACACCCCTCCACTTT. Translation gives CASRAGTGLTPLHF.

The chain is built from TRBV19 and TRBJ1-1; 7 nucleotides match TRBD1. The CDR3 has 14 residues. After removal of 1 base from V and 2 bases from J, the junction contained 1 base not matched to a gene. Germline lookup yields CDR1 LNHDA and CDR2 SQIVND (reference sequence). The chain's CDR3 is CASSIGDRNTEAFF. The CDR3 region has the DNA TGTGCCAGTAGTATAGGGGACAGAAACACTGAAGCTTTCTTT.

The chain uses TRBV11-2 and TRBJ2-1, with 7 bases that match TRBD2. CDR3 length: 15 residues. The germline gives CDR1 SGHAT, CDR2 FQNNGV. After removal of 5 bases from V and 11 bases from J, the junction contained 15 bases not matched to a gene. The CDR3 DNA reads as TGTGCCAGCAGCCCCGAGGCTAGCGGTCGGGGGAAGCAGTTCTTC. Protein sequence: CASSPEASGRGKQFF.